This TCR beta chain was identified during a study of T cells in Graves' hyperthyroidism and ophthalmopathy (dated by TCRdb to about 2019). Describing the broader study: Peripheral blood was collected at initial diagnosis, before any treatment. The roughly 99 discovery patients were divided at random into training and test sets in a 7:3 ratio. The paper reports TCR Vbeta CDR3 sequencing of more than 120 peripheral blood samples: around 45 ophthalmopathy, fewer than 85 hyperthyroidism and around 17 progressor patients. An independent validation cohort of fewer than 20 hyperthyroidism patients and roughly 16 patients who later progressed to ophthalmopathy tested prospective prediction of ophthalmopathy. In six Graves' hyperthyroidism patients, the study also compared T-cell repertoires from thyroid tissue with T-cell repertoires from blood. A discovery cohort of about a hundred patients, approximately 45 with Graves' ophthalmopathy and 57 with stable Graves' hyperthyroidism, was used to find distinguishing TCR V-J signatures. After blood sampling, hyperthyroidism patients were treated with methimazole at a starting dose of 30 mg daily, and ophthalmopathy patients were treated with high-dose intravenous methylprednisolone. What the work shows at the level of the full study, not this receptor alone: In validation, progression to ophthalmopathy was predicted by the model with 70% to 71% sensitivity and under 85% specificity, a median of approximately 7.1 months before onset. No statistical method was used to fix the sample size in advance, and group allocation was not hidden from the investigators. Most expanded thyroid clonotypes (frequency above 0.001) were also found in blood, which suggests that blood repertoires may mirror thyroid immune responses. A model built on a 13 V-J signature distinguished ophthalmopathy from stable hyperthyroidism, reaching around 90% sensitivity and 81.08% specificity in cross-validation and 80%/75% in testing.

The TCR beta CDR3 regions were amplified from RNA transcripts. A first-round RT-PCR of the TCR CDR3 used the HTBI primer set with the Qiagen OneStep RT-PCR kit. Libraries were constructed in a second round of multiplex PCR, after which size selection and purification were carried out. The libraries were sequenced on an Illumina HiSeq2000 using paired-end 100 bp reads. As for how the authors treated the data: SOAPnuke was used to process the raw data, removing reads that contained adapters or uncalled bases, had a mean Phred below 15, or lacked an exact match to the constant primer or identifier. High-quality paired reads were merged with COPE v1.2.5, and unique nucleotide sequences were defined as clonotypes. Clonotypes were aligned to IMGT TRBV, TRBD and TRBJ reference segments using MiTCR v1.1. The analysis included only V-J combinations with a frequency above 0.0001, which together covered around 99% of the repertoires. The TCS score was defined as the ratio of F50 (clonal expansion) to E x V (chaos), calculated using BLOSUM62-based TCRdist between CDR3 peptides within each V-J. Welch's t-statistics and random forest reduced just over 500 V-J features to around 14, which were used in a naive Bayes classifier (R e1071). Using fastp at Q25 and MiXCR, TCRdb reprocessed the public reads and kept productive beta chains. Duplicate CDR3 protein sequences are folded into a single record with the most common DNA and genes. TCRdb assigned the V and J calls; the authors' analysis was not used. This sample holds a few hundred thousand distinct CDR3 sequences; about 14% were observed only once. Around a fifth of the sample goes to the ten largest clones.

The germline V gene (reference sequence) specifies DFQATT as CDR1 and SNEGSKA as CDR2. V drops 8 bases and J drops 5 bases, leaving 16 bases in between. From the cysteine through the phenylalanine, the CDR3 covers 12 amino acids. Only the CDR3 DNA stays, 36 bases, in frame from base 1. This clonotype was detected ten times or more. Which antigen it targets is not known. Per-base quality was not reported, and no clone a single base away is much larger than it. Ophthalmopathy patients had moderately to severely active disease, with a Clinical Activity Score of 3 or more, a NOSPECS grade of 4 or more, and a disease duration of less than 3 months. Exclusion was applied to patients with uncontrolled infections, other autoimmune diseases, pregnancy or lactation. Clinical symptoms, serum thyroxine and TRAb, thyroid ultrasound, and orbital computed tomography formed the basis for the diagnoses. PBMCs were isolated from approximately 10 ml of fresh peripheral blood by Ficoll-Paque density gradient centrifugation. Total RNA was extracted with Trizol reagent, and quality was checked on an Agilent 2100 Bioanalyzer.

The sequence came from a woman aged 25 to 39 with Graves' ophthalmopathy. The chain is encoded by TRBV20-1 joined to TRBJ2-7; there is no confident call for the D gene. Input material: blood. Read as DNA, the sequence is TGCAGTTTTCAGAGGCAAACCCACGAGCAGTACTTC. Protein translation: CSFQRQTHEQYF.